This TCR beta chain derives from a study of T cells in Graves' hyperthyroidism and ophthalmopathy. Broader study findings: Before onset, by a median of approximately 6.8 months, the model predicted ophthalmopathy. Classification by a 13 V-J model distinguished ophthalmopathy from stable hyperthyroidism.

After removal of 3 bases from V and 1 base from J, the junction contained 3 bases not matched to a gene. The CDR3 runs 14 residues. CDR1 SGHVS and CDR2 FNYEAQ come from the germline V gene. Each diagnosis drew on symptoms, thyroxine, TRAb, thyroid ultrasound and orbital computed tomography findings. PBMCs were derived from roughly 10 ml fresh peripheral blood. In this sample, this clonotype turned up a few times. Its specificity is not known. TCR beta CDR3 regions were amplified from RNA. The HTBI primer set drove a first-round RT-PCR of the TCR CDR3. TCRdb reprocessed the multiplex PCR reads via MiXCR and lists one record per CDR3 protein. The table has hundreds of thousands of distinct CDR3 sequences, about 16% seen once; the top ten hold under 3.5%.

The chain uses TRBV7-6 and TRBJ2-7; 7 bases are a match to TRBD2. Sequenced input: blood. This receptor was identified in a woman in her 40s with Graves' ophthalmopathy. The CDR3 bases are TGTGCCAGCAGCTTTGGGGAGGGTTCCTACGAGCAGTACTTC. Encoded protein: CASSFGEGSYEQYF.